The rows below give T cell receptor beta chains drawn from one sample of a study of T cells in tumors after PD-1 blockade. TCRdb's table, derived via immunoSEQ multiplex PCR, lists solely in-frame clones and lacks some. Of 7,500 to 8,500 clones in the sample, roughly 57% were seen once. Sequencing was performed on tumor tissue, taken after anti-PD-1 treatment. These receptors all come from a human donor with basal cell carcinoma. The CDR3 runs from the conserved cysteine through the conserved F or W. Each record gives: D gene, clone size, J gene, V gene, CDR3 protein, CDR3 DNA. A D gene is named only where the DNA matches it firmly. The listing skips clone size in some rows; elsewhere it reads once, few, many or a size class.

NA | NA | TRBJ2-1 | TRBV4-1 | CASSQGGTFYNEQFF | TGCGCCAGCAGCCAGGGTGGGACATTTTACAATGAGCAGTTCTTC
NA | NA | TRBJ2-5 | TRBV25-1 | CATSQGRQETQYF | TGTGCCACTTCACAGGGTCGCCAAGAGACCCAGTACTTC
NA | NA | TRBJ1-5 | TRBV7-2 | CASSLLMAQPQHF | TGTGCCAGCAGCTTATTGATGGCCCAGCCCCAGCATTTT
NA | few | TRBJ1-5 | TRBV6-1 | CASSSSGGSNQPQHF | TGTGCCAGCAGCTCATCGGGGGGTAGCAATCAGCCCCAGCATTTT
NA | medium-sized | TRBJ1-5 | TRBV5-4 | CASSSPRVRDTNNQPQHF | TGTGCCAGCAGCTCTCCTCGGGTCCGGGACACCAACAATCAGCCCCAGCATTTT
NA | NA | TRBJ2-3 | TRBV4-1 | CASSQVGTDTQYF | TGCGCCAGCAGCCAAGTCGGCACAGATACGCAGTATTTT
NA | NA | TRBJ2-6 | TRBV7-2 | CASSLVYGGANVLTF | TGTGCCAGCAGCTTAGTCTACGGGGGGGCCAACGTCCTGACTTTC
TRBD1 | NA | TRBJ2-3 | TRBV5-1 | CASRGLPGQGYTNTDTQYF | TGCGCCAGCAGGGGTCTTCCGGGACAGGGGTATACCAACACAGATACGCAGTATTTT
NA | NA | TRBJ1-2 | TRBV6-2/TRBV6-3 | CASSYSTQGSYGYTF | TGTGCCAGCAGTTATTCCACCCAGGGGTCCTATGGCTACACCTTC
NA | NA | TRBJ2-2 | TRBV9 | CASSPRQNTGELFF | TGTGCCAGCAGCCCACGACAGAACACCGGGGAGCTGTTTTTT
TRBD2 | NA | TRBJ2-1 | TRBV3-1/TRBV3-2 | CASRGLAAWNEQFF | TGTGCCAGCAGAGGACTAGCGGCTTGGAATGAGCAGTTCTTC
NA | NA | TRBJ1-5 | TRBV4-1 | CASSLREGGAEPQHF | TGCGCCAGCAGCCTAAGAGAGGGAGGAGCAGAGCCCCAGCATTTT
NA | NA | TRBJ2-1 | TRBV19 | CASSPNSSPYNEQFF | TGTGCCAGTAGTCCCAATTCCTCACCCTACAATGAGCAGTTCTTC
TRBD2 | NA | TRBJ2-7 | TRBV7-9 | CASSPRGVATYEQYF | TGTGCCAGCAGCCCGCGGGGGGTCGCCACCTACGAGCAGTACTTC
TRBD1 | few | TRBJ2-7 | TRBV28 | CASSSRQGGVF | TGTGCCAGCAGTTCCCGACAGGGGGGGGTTTTC
NA | NA | TRBJ1-2 | TRBV12-3/TRBV12-4 | CASSLQGSGYTF | TGTGCCAGCAGTTTACAAGGGAGCGGCTACACCTTC
NA | NA | TRBJ1-4 | TRBV28 | CASSGGGNRVEKLFF | TGTGCCAGCAGTGGTGGTGGGAACAGGGTTGAAAAACTGTTTTTT
TRBD1 | NA | TRBJ2-2 | TRBV30 | CAWNNPGQGETGELFF | TGTGCCTGGAACAATCCGGGACAGGGCGAAACCGGGGAGCTGTTTTTT
TRBD2 | few | TRBJ2-2 | TRBV19 | CAVLAGANTGELFF | TGTGCCGTTCTAGCGGGCGCGAACACCGGGGAGCTGTTTTTT
NA | NA | TRBJ2-1 | TRBV21-1 | CASSKGGTSGGLYNEQFF | TGTGCCAGCAGCAAGGGAGGGACTAGCGGGGGTCTTTACAATGAGCAGTTCTTC
TRBD2 | NA | TRBJ2-3 | TRBV7-9 | CASSLGVAGVGDTQYF | TGTGCCAGCAGCTTAGGAGTAGCGGGGGTAGGAGATACGCAGTATTTT
TRBD1 | few | TRBJ1-2 | TRBV6-5 | CASMGQAHSNYGYTF | TGTGCCAGCATGGGACAGGCGCATTCTAACTATGGCTACACCTTC
TRBD1 | few | TRBJ1-4 | TRBV18 | CASSPQRGLNEKLFF | TGTGCCAGCTCACCTCAAAGGGGGCTGAATGAAAAACTGTTTTTT
TRBD1 | NA | TRBJ1-2 | TRBV7-2 | CASSPDRSFDGYTF | TGTGCCAGCAGCCCGGACAGGTCCTTCGACGGCTACACCTTC
NA | NA | TRBJ1-1 | TRBV19 | CASSVRGTEAFF | TGTGCCAGTAGTGTTAGGGGTACTGAAGCTTTCTTT
NA | few | TRBJ2-2 | TRBV5-1 | CASSPPTNTGELFF | TGCGCCAGCAGCCCCCCCACAAACACCGGGGAGCTGTTTTTT
NA | NA | TRBJ1-6 | TRBV18 | CASSPVDRSNSPLHF | TGTGCCAGCTCACCTGTAGACAGGTCGAATTCACCCCTCCACTTT
NA | few | TRBJ1-2 | TRBV5-1 | CASSFDRAGGYTF | TGCGCCAGCAGCTTTGACCGGGCGGGGGGCTACACCTTC
TRBD2 | NA | TRBJ2-5 | TRBV5-1 | CASSLAGGGHETQYF | TGCGCCAGCAGCTTGGCTGGCGGGGGTCACGAGACCCAGTACTTC
NA | NA | TRBJ2-3 | TRBV27 | CASSSQREQSTDTQYF | TGTGCCAGCAGCTCACAACGGGAACAAAGCACAGATACGCAGTATTTT
NA | NA | TRBJ2-7 | TRBV29-1 | CSVGRNSYEQYF | TGCAGCGTTGGACGAAACTCCTACGAGCAGTACTTC
TRBD1 | few | TRBJ1-5 | TRBV5-1 | CASSLGDREGQPQHF | TGCGCCAGCAGCTTGGGCGACAGGGAGGGTCAGCCCCAGCATTTT
NA | NA | TRBJ2-3 | TRBV6-5 | CASRQGLYTDTQYF | TGTGCCAGCCGACAGGGACTTTACACAGATACGCAGTATTTT
NA | NA | TRBJ1-1 | TRBV4-1 | CASSQTTGMNTEAFF | TGCGCCAGCAGCCAAACGACAGGAATGAACACTGAAGCTTTCTTT
NA | few | TRBJ1-6 | TRBV5-1 | CASSGGGASSYNSPLHF | TGCGCCAGCAGCGGGGGAGGCGCGAGCTCCTATAATTCACCCCTCCACTTT
NA | few | TRBJ1-5 | TRBV5-1 | CASSLEPGGNQPQHF | TGCGCCAGCAGCTTGGAACCGGGTGGAAATCAGCCCCAGCATTTT
TRBD2 | NA | TRBJ2-3 | TRBV6-5 | CASSYDSSGGGTQYF | TGTGCCAGCAGTTACGATTCTAGCGGGGGGGGTACGCAGTATTTT
NA | NA | TRBJ1-4 | TRBV4-1 | CASRGRATNEKLFF | TGCGCCAGCAGGGGAAGGGCAACTAATGAAAAACTGTTTTTT
TRBD2 | NA | TRBJ2-5 | TRBV18 | CASSHGTNQETQYF | TGTGCCAGCTCACACGGGACTAACCAAGAGACCCAGTACTTC
TRBD1 | NA | TRBJ2-1 | TRBV27 | CASSNTGTGNYNEQFF | TGTGCCAGCAGTAATACCGGGACAGGGAACTACAATGAGCAGTTCTTC
NA | NA | TRBJ1-4 | TRBV7-2 | CASSLQYSEKLFF | TGTGCCAGCAGCTTACAGTACAGTGAAAAACTGTTTTTT
NA | NA | TRBJ2-3 | TRBV5-1 | CASSLYDTQYF | TGCGCCAGCAGCTTGTATGATACGCAGTATTTT
NA | NA | TRBJ1-3 | TRBV30 | CAWRSGRSSGNTIYF | TGTGCCTGGAGGTCCGGCAGGAGCTCTGGAAACACCATATATTTT
TRBD2 | large | TRBJ2-3 | TRBV4-2 | CASSPKTSGGADTQYF | TGTGCCAGCAGCCCGAAGACTAGCGGGGGGGCAGATACGCAGTATTTT
NA | NA | TRBJ2-3 | TRBV7-2 | CASSFLADTDTQYF | TGTGCCAGCAGCTTCCTAGCCGACACAGATACGCAGTATTTT
TRBD2 | medium-sized | TRBJ2-1 | TRBV4-1 | CASSQDPLAGASSYNEQFF | TGCGCCAGCAGCCAAGATCCCCTAGCGGGGGCCAGCTCCTACAATGAGCAGTTCTTC
TRBD2 | once | TRBJ2-3 | TRBV4-1 | CASSQEGLAGEDTQYF | TGCGCCAGCAGCCAAGAGGGACTAGCGGGGGAAGATACGCAGTATTTT
NA | NA | TRBJ2-1 | TRBV2 | CASSGFNEQFF | TGTGCCAGCAGTGGATTTAATGAGCAGTTCTTC
NA | NA | TRBJ2-3 | TRBV2 | CASSDRGYTDTQYF | TGTGCCAGCAGTGACAGGGGTTACACAGATACGCAGTATTTT
TRBD1 | NA | TRBJ1-6 | TRBV7-9 | CASSGTGNSPLHF | TGTGCCAGCAGCGGGACAGGAAACTCACCCCTCCACTTT
NA | NA | TRBJ2-3 | TRBV5-6 | CASSLSYNTDTQYF | TGTGCCAGCAGCTTGAGTTATAACACAGATACGCAGTATTTT
NA | NA | TRBJ2-1 | TRBV10-3 | CAISESFSGNEQFF | TGTGCCATCAGTGAGTCTTTTTCGGGCAATGAGCAGTTCTTC
NA | NA | TRBJ2-5 | TRBV14 | CASSQRRQQETQYF | TGTGCCAGCAGCCAAAGGAGACAGCAAGAGACCCAGTACTTC
NA | NA | TRBJ1-6 | TRBV3-1/TRBV3-2 | CASSRPEAGRIRPLHF | TGTGCCAGCAGCCGACCCGAGGCAGGTCGCATTCGACCCCTCCACTTT
NA | NA | TRBJ2-6 | TRBV2 | CATEGAGAVSGANVLTF | TGTGCCACGGAGGGGGCGGGGGCCGTAAGTGGGGCCAACGTCCTGACTTTC
TRBD1 | NA | TRBJ2-1 | TRBV6-2/TRBV6-3 | CASSMDRDREQFF | TGTGCCAGCAGTATGGACAGGGACCGAGAGCAGTTCTTC
NA | NA | TRBJ2-2 | TRBV6-5 | CASRWTENTRELFF | TGTGCCAGCAGATGGACAGAAAACACCAGGGAGCTGTTTTTT
TRBD1 | few | TRBJ1-1 | TRBV6-5 | CASRDRQGAAFF | TGTGCCAGCAGGGACCGACAGGGGGCTGCTTTCTTT
NA | NA | TRBJ2-3 | TRBV5-6 | CASSFRGATQYF | TGTGCCAGCAGCTTTCGGGGGGCTACGCAGTATTTT
NA | NA | TRBJ2-1 | TRBV5-4 | CASSLGGAEQFF | TGTGCCAGCAGCTTGGGGGGGGCTGAGCAGTTCTTC